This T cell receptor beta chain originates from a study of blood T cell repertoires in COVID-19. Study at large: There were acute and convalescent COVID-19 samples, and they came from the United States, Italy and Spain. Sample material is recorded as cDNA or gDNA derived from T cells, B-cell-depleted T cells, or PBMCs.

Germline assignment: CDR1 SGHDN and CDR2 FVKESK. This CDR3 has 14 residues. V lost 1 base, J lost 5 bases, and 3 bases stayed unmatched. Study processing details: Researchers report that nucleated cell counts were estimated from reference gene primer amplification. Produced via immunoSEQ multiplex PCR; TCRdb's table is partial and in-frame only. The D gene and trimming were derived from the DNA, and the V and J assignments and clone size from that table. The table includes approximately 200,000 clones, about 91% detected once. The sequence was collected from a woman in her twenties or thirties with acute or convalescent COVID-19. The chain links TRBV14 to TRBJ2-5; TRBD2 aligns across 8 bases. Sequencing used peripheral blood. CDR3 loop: CASSQVSGGETQYF. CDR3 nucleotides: TGTGCCAGCAGCCAAGTGTCGGGAGGGGAGACCCAGTACTTC.